Sequencing of this T cell receptor beta chain was carried out in a study of cytomegalovirus exposure and HLA in healthy donors. Overall study results and limits: Later genetic work tied a missense DCLRE1C variant to beta-chain V and J trimming.

This clone was detected only once. Its antigen remains unidentified. The PCR made use of 60 Vbeta and 13 Jbeta primers. Sequenced by immunoSEQ multiplex PCR; TCRdb stores in-frame clones only, minus some. Of about 89,000 clones in the sample, under 85% are singletons; the top ten hold 1.3% to 1.5%. This TCR was sampled from a male donor in good health and CMV-seronegative. The sample comprised PBMCs.

DNA of the CDR3: TGTGCCAGCAGCCCCTCCCCGGGACAGGGGACCGAGCAGTACTTC. Protein sequence: CASSPSPGQGTEQYF. The chain is built from TRBV7-2 and TRBJ2-7, with 10 bases identical to TRBD1. V was clipped by 5 bases and J by 6 bases; unmatched bases: 10. In germline, CDR1 is SGHTA, CDR2 FQGNSA. This CDR3 has 15 residues.